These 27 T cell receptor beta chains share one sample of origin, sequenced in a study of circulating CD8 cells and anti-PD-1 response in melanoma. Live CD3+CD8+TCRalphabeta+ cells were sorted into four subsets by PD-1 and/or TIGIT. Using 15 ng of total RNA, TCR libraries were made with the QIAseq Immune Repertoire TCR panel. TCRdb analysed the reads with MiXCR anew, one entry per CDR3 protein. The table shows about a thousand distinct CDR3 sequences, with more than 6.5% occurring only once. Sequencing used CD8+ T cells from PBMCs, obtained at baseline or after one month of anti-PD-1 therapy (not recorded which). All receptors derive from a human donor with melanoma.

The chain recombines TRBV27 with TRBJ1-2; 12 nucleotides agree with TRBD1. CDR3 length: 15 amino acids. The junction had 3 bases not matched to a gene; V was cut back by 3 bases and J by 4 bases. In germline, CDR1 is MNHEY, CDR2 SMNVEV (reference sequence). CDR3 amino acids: CASSFGTGGGYGYTF. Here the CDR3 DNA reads TGTGCCAGCAGTTTTGGGACAGGGGGCGGCTATGGCTACACCTTC.

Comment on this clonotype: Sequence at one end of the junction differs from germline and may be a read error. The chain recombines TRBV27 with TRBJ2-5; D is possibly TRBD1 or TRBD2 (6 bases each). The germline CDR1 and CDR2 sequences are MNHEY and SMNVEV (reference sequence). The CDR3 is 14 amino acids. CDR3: CASSLLAGQEAQYF. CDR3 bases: TGTGCCAGCAGTTTATTGGCGGGACAAGAGGCCCAGTACTTC.

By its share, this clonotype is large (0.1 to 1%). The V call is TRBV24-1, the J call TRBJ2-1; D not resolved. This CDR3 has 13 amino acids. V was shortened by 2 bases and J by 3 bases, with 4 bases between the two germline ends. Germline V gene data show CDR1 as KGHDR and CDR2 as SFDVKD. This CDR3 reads CATSDSNYNEQFF. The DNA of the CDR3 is TGTGCCACCAGTGATTCCAACTACAATGAGCAGTTCTTC.

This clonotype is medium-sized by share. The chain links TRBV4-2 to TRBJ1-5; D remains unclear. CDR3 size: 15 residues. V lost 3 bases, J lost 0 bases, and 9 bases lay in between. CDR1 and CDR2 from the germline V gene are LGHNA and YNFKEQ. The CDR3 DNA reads TGTGCCAGCAGCCAGGAGGAGATTAGCAATCAGCCCCAGCATTTT. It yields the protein CASSQEEISNQPQHF.

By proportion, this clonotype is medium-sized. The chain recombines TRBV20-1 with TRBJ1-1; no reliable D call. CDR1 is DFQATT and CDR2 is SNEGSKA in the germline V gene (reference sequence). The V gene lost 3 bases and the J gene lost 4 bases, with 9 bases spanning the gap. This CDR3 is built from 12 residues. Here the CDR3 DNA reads TGCAGTGCTAGGGTGGGTAGCACTGAAGCTTTCTTT. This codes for CSARVGSTEAFF.

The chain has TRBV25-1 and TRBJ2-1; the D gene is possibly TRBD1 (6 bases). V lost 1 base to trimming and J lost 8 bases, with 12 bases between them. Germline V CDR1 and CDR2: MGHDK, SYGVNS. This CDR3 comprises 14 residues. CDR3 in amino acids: CASSESDSSYEQFF. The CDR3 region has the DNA TGTGCCAGCAGTGAATCGGACAGTTCATATGAGCAGTTCTTC.

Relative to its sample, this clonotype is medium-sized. This CDR3 reads CASRPFQGSSYNEQFF. The CDR3 DNA reads TGTGCCAGTAGGCCCTTTCAGGGTAGCTCCTACAATGAGCAGTTCTTC. V usage is TRBV19 and J usage is TRBJ2-1; D may be TRBD1 (5 bases). V was trimmed by 6 bases and J by 0 bases, leaving 15 bases between them. This CDR3 has 16 residues. CDR1 LNHDA and CDR2 SQIVND come from the germline V gene (reference sequence).

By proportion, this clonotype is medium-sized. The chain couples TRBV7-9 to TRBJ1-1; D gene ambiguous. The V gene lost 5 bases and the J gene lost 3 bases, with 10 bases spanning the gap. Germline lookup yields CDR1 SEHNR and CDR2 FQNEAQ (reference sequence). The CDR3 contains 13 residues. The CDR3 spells CASSPSGDTEAFF. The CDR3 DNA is TGTGCCAGCAGCCCCTCGGGAGACACTGAAGCTTTCTTT. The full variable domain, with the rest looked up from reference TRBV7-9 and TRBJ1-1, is DTGVSQNPRHKITKRGQNVTFRCDPISEHNRLYWYRQTLGQGPEFLTYFQNEAQLEKSRLLSDRFSAERPKGSFSTLEIQRTEQGDSAMYLCASSPSGDTEAFFGQGTRLTVV.

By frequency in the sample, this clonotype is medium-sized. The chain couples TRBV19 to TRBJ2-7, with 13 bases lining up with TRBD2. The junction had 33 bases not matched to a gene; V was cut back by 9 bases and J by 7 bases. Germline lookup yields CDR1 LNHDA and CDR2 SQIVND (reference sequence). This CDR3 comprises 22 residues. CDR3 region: CARPLRGLAGVWPSGKIREQYF. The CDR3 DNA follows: TGTGCCAGGCCACTTCGCGGACTAGCGGGGGTTTGGCCATCCGGGAAAATACGGGAGCAGTACTTC.

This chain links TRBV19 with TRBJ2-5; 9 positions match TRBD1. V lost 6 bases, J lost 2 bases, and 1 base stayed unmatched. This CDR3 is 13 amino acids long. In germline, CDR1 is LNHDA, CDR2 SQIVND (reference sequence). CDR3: CASRGQGQETQYF. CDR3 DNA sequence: TGTGCCAGTAGAGGACAGGGGCAAGAGACCCAGTACTTC.

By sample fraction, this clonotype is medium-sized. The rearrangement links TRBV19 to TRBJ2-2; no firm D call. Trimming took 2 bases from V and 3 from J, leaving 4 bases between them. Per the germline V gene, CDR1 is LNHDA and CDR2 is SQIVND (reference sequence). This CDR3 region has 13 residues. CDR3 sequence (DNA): TGTGCCAGTAGTATATATGACACCGGGGAGCTGTTTTTT. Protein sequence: CASSIYDTGELFF.

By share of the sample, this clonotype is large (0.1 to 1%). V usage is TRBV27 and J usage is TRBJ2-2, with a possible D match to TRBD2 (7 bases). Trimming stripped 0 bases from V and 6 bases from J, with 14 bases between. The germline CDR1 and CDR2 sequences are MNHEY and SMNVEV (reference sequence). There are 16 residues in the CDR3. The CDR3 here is CASSLSSTGRAGELFF. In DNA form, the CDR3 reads TGTGCCAGCAGTTTATCTTCTACAGGGAGGGCCGGGGAGCTGTTTTTT.

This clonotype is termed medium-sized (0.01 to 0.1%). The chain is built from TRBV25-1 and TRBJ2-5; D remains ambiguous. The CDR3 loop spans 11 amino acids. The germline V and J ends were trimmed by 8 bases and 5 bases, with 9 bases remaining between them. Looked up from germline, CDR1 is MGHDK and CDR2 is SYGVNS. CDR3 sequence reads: CASGVLETQYF. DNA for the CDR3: TGTGCCAGCGGCGTGTTGGAGACCCAGTACTTC.

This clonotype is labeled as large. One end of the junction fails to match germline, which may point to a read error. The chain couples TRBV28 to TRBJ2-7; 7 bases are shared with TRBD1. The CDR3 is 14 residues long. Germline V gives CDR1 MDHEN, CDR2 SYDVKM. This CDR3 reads CASSYRGMLYEQYF. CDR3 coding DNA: TGTGCCAGCAGTTACAGGGGAATGCTCTACGAGCAGTACTTT. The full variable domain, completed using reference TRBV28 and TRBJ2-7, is DVKVTQSSRYLVKRTGEKVFLECVQDMDHENMFWYRQDPGLGLRLIYFSYDVKMKEKGDIPEGYSVSREKKERFSLILESASTNQTSMYLCASSYRGMLYEQYFGPGTRLTVT.

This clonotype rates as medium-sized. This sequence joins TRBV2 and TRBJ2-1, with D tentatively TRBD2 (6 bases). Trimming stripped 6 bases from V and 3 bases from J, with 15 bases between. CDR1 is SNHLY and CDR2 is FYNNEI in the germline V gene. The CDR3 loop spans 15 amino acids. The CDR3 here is CASRKEQAGYNEQFF. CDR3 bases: TGTGCCAGCAGAAAGGAGCAAGCGGGCTACAATGAGCAGTTCTTC.

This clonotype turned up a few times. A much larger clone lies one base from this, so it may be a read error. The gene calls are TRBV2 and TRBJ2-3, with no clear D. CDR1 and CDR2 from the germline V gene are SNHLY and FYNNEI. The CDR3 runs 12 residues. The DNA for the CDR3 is TGTGCCGGCAGTTTCCAGTCAGATACGCAGTATTTT. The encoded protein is CAGSFQSDTQYF.

The CDR3 region is CASSYLGLLYNEQFF. For the CDR3, the DNA is TGTGCCAGCAGTTACTTGGGGCTCCTCTACAATGAGCAGTTCTTC. This chain links TRBV6-5 with TRBJ2-1; possibly TRBD1 for D (5 bases). The CDR3 consists of 15 residues. Trimming stripped 1 base from V and 3 bases from J, with 10 bases between. Germline V gene data show CDR1 as MNHEY and CDR2 as SVGAGI.

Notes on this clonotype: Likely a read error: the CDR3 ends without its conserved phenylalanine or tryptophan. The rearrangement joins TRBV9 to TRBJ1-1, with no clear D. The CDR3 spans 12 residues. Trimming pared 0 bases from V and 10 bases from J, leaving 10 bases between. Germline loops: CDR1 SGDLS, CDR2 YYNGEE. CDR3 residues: CASSVEGRGAFL. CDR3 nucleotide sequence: TGTGCCAGCAGCGTAGAAGGACGCGGAGCTTTCCTT.

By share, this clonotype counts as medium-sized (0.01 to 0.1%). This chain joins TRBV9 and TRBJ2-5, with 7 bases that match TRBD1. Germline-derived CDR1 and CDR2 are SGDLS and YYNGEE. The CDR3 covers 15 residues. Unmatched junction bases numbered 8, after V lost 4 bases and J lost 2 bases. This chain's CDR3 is CASSSWGQPQETQYF. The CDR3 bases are TGTGCCAGCAGCTCGTGGGGACAGCCACAAGAGACCCAGTACTTC.

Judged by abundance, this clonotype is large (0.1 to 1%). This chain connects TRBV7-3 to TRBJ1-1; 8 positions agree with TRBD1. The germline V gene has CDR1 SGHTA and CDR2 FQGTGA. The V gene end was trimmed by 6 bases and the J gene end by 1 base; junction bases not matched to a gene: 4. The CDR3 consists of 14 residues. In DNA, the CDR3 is TGTGCCAGCAGTGTCGGACAGGGGAACACTGAAGCTTTCTTT. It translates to CASSVGQGNTEAFF.

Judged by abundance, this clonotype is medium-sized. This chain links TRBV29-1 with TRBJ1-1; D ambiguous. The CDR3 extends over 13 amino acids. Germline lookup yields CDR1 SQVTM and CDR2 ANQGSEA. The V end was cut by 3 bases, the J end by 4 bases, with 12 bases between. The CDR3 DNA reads TGCAGCGTTGACCCGGGGATTAGCACTGAAGCTTTCTTT. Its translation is CSVDPGISTEAFF.

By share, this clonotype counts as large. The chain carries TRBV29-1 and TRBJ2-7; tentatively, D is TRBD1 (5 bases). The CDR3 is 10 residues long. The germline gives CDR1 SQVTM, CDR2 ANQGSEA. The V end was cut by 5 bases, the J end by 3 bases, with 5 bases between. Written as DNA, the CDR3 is TGCAGCGTTCAGGGCTACGAGCAGTACTTC. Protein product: CSVQGYEQYF.

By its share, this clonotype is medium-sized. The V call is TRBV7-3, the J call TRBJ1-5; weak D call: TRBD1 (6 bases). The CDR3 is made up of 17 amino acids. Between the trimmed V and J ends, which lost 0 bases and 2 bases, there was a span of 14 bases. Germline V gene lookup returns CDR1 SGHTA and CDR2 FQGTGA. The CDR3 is CASSLTPPTGRNQPQHF. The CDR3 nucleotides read TGTGCCAGCAGCTTAACCCCTCCGACAGGTCGCAATCAGCCCCAGCATTTT.

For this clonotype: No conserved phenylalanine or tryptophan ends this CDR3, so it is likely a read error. CDR3 nucleotides: TGTGCCACCAGAGCGGGGGCCCCTCTAGATACGCAGTATTCT. Translated: CATRAGAPLDTQYS. V and J are TRBV24-1 and TRBJ2-3, with 8 bases aligning to TRBD2. The trim removed 7 bases at V and 5 bases at J, leaving 7 bases unmatched. The CDR3 runs to 14 residues. Germline CDR1 reads KGHDR; CDR2 reads SFDVKD.

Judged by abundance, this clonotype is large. CDR3 sequence (DNA): TGTGCCAGCAGCCCTCTTGGCGGGGGGGAAGAGACCCAGTACTTC. Encoded protein: CASSPLGGGEETQYF. This chain connects TRBV7-3 to TRBJ2-5, with TRBD2 identical over 9 bases. This CDR3 comprises 15 residues. Germline V CDR1 and CDR2: SGHTA, FQGTGA. Trimming took 5 bases from V and 3 from J; bases not matched to a gene: 7.

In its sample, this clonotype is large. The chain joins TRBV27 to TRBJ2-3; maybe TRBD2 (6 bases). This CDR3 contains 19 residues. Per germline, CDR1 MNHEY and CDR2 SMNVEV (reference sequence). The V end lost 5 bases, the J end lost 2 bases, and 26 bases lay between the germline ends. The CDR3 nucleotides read TGTGCCAGCAGTCCACTAGCAACAGGACCAAACCCACTCACAGATACGCAGTATTTT. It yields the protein CASSPLATGPNPLTDTQYF.

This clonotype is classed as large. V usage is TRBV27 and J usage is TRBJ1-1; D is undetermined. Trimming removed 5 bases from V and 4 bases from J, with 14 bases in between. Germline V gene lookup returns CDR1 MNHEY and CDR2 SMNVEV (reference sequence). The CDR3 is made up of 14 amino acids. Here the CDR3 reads CASSVGFVGTEAFF. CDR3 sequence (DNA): TGTGCCAGCAGTGTGGGCTTCGTAGGCACTGAAGCTTTCTTT.